This TCR beta chain was observed in a study of monozygotic twins with inflammatory bowel disease (dated by TCRdb to the late 2010s). General notes on the study: The complete study included about 28 monozygotic twin pairs: 19 IBD-discordant Danish pairs and nine German pairs, of which four were IBD-concordant and five were IBD-discordant. The search for disease-associated traits relied mainly on comparing, within discordant pairs, IBD patients with their genetically identical healthy co-twins. Each individual had, on average, about 151 000 unique TCRalpha sequences and 181 000 unique TCRbeta sequences available for analysis. Results the study describes overall, beyond this receptor: Compared with healthy twins, IBD patients had fewer clonotypes in common with other individuals, a difference most pronounced in patients showing signs of disease activity. Repertoire similarity did not differ between concordant and discordant twins, which could be due to limited statistical power. The results gave no support for a single strong signal or clonotype linked to IBD. The analysis was unable to tell different T cell subtypes apart. Measured by the inverse Simpson index, TCRbeta repertoire diversity was lower in IBD patients than in their healthy co-twins. Background noise and inter-individual variability may have been introduced into the repertoires by the differing immunosuppressive treatments among patients.

From each donor, a 2.5 ml peripheral blood sample was drawn into PAXgene tubes and stored at -80 degrees C. Without any T cell sorting, total RNA was extracted from whole blood using the PAXgene blood miRNA kit on an automated QIAcube. Peripheral blood from monozygotic twin pairs, either concordant or discordant for inflammatory bowel disease, underwent deep TCRalpha and TCRbeta repertoire profiling that used unique molecular barcoding. Smoking habits were recorded for all twin pairs, with individuals classified as current, former or never smokers. Taken from cysteine to phenylalanine, the CDR3 has 14 residues. The nucleotide record is missing. The germline V gene encodes CDR1 WNHNN and CDR2 SYGVQD (reference sequence). The library was produced with 5' RACE. For each TCR library, about 4,000 ng of total RNA was used. For each sample, cDNA was synthesized in eight separate reactions using SMARTScribe reverse transcriptase. During cDNA synthesis, unique molecular identifiers containing a 6-nucleotide sample barcode were introduced by template switching. TCRalpha and TCRbeta cDNA was amplified by two nested PCRs of approximately 17 and 9 cycles, with bead purification after each PCR. Before amplification, the cDNA was treated with uracil DNA-glycosylase and purified using the QIAquick PCR purification kit. The second PCR added Illumina TruSeq-compatible adapters along with sample-specific barcodes. TapeStation and Qubit were used to check library quality and concentration, and 5 ng of each library went into the pool. The pooled libraries were sequenced with 2 x 100 bp reads and custom sequencing primers on an Illumina HiSeq2500 single-index Rapid Run. Under the source paper's analysis protocol: MiGEC version 1.2.6 was used for UMI-based consensus assembly to correct PCR and sequencing errors. V(D)J alignment, clonotype assembly and CDR3 extraction were performed with MiXCR version 2.1.1. Normalisation of gene usage, clonotype sharing and MAIT/NKT TCR abundance was achieved by analysing the top 1000, 10 000 and 20 000 clonotypes per sample. Diversity was computed as the inverse Simpson index with the vegan R package after downsampling to 27 000 UMIs. Paired Mann-Whitney U tests on discordant twin pairs were used, with Benjamini-Hochberg multiple-testing correction. TCRdb reprocessed the public reads and reports one entry per CDR3 protein sequence, without DNA. Clone size and V and J calls follow TCRdb, not the original study. In this sample's table one finds around 150,000 distinct CDR3 sequences. The ten most abundant clones make up 2.5% to 3% of the sample.

Regarding this clonotype: The antigen it binds to is not known.

Recombination joined TRBV10-1 with TRBJ1-2; TCRdb calls TRBD1, which cannot be checked without DNA. The clonotype comes from a human donor with ulcerative colitis or Crohn's disease, or a healthy co-twin of an affected twin (not recorded which). What was sequenced was blood. CDR3 region: CASSSDRAPYGYTF.